The 4 T cell receptor beta chains below all came from one sample that was sequenced in a study of T-cell memory formation after mild COVID-19. Via MiXCR, TCRdb re-called the 5' RACE reads, giving one row per CDR3 protein. The sample carries just over 350,000 distinct CDR3 sequences, approximately 15% recorded once. The specimen was PBMCs or a T cell subset sorted from them (not recorded which). Source of these receptors: a man aged 18 to 30 who had mild COVID-19 (a few samples of this study predate the infection). Cell type and time point are not known.

CDR3 nucleotide sequence: TGTGCCAGCGGTCCGGGGGGACAAGAGACCCAGTACTTC. Protein product: CASGPGGQETQYF. The chain carries TRBV6-5 and TRBJ2-5, with TRBD2 matching over 7 bases. The CDR3 runs 13 residues. The V segment lost 8 bases and the J segment 2 bases; nucleotides outside the gene matches: 5. Germline CDR1 MNHEY, CDR2 SVGAGI.

J is TRBJ1-2 and V is TRBV7-2, with D possibly TRBD1 on 5 matching bases. Between the trimmed V and J ends, which lost 5 bases and 4 bases, there was a span of 14 bases. The germline CDR1 and CDR2 sequences are SGHTA and FQGNSA. CDR3 length: 14 amino acids. DNA for the CDR3: TGTGCCAGCAGCCCCATGGGGCAGTCCTATGGCTACACCTTC. Amino acid sequence: CASSPMGQSYGYTF.

This clonotype showed up just a few times. V usage is TRBV7-2 and J usage is TRBJ2-2; 8 bases fit TRBD1. V lost 8 bases, J lost 7 bases, and 12 bases stayed unmatched. CDR1 is SGHTA and CDR2 is FQGNSA in the germline V gene. The CDR3 totals 15 residues. The CDR3 coding sequence is TGTGCCAGCTCTGTCTCGGCAGGGGGCGGCGGGGAGCTGTTTTTT. It codes for CASSVSAGGGGELFF.

The chain links TRBV7-9 to TRBJ1-2; maybe TRBD1 (6 bases). Trimming left V 5 bases short and J 14 bases short, with 15 bases between. Looked up from germline, CDR1 is SEHNR and CDR2 is FQNEAQ (reference sequence). The CDR3 contains 11 residues. The CDR3 nucleotides read TGTGCCAGCAGCAAAGGACAGCCGAAGACCTTC. Its protein product is CASSKGQPKTF.